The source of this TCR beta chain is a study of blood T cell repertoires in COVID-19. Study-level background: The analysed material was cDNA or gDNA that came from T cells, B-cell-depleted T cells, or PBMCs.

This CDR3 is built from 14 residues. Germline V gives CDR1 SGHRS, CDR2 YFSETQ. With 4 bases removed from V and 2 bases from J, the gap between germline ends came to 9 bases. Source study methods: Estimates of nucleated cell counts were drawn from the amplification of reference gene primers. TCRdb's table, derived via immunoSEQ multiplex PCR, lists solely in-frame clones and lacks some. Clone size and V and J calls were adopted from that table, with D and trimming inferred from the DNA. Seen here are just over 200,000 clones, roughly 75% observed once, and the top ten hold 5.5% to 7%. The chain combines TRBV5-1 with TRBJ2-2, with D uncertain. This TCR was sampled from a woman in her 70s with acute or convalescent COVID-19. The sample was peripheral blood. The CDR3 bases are TGCGCCAGCAGCACCAGAACCAACACCGGGGAGCTGTTTTTT. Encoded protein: CASSTRTNTGELFF.